The rows below give T cell receptor beta chains drawn from one sample of a study of cytomegalovirus exposure and HLA in healthy donors. This table comes from immunoSEQ multiplex PCR, and its TCRdb copy is limited to in-frame clones, with some not included. This sample has 100,000 to 150,000 clones, with under 90% found just once. Material: PBMCs. Receptor source: a middle-aged woman in good health and CMV-seronegative. Both conserved end residues are part of each CDR3. D genes are given only for firm matches. The size entry is marked missing in some rows and otherwise reads once, few, many or a size class.

-	TRBJ2-1	TRBV28	TRBD2	TGTGCCAGCAGTGTCTATCTAGCGGGAGGCTCCAATGAGCAGTTCTTC	CASSVYLAGGSNEQFF
-	TRBJ1-5	TRBV5-6	-	TGTGCCAGCAGCTTGTTGGGACTACGCGACCAGCCCCAGCATTTT	CASSLLGLRDQPQHF
-	TRBJ1-5	TRBV5-1	TRBD1	TGCGCCAGCAGCTTTGGACAGGGGGGACAGCCCCAGCATTTT	CASSFGQGGQPQHF
-	TRBJ1-1	TRBV7-9	-	TGTGCCAGCAGCGACCAGGGGAAGGGGAACACTGAAGCTTTCTTT	CASSDQGKGNTEAFF
once	TRBJ1-2	TRBV28	TRBD1	TGTGCCAGCACCTCAGGGGGACAGGGAATGGGTGGCTACACCTTC	CASTSGGQGMGGYTF
medium-sized	TRBJ2-2	TRBV4-3	-	TGCGCCAGCAGCCAAGATTGGGGGGGGGCCTCCACCGGGGAGCTGTTTTTT	CASSQDWGGASTGELFF
-	TRBJ1-5	TRBV2	-	TGTGCCATCTCACTGGGAGGGATCCAGCATTTT	CAISLGGIQHF
-	TRBJ1-2	TRBV28	TRBD1	TGTGCCAGCACCCCTCGGACCCGGGACAGAGGGACCCATGGCTACACCTTC	CASTPRTRDRGTHGYTF
-	TRBJ2-1	TRBV19	-	TGTGCCAGTAGTATAGACCCCAGGGACAATGAGCAGTTCTTC	CASSIDPRDNEQFF
few	TRBJ1-5	TRBV19	TRBD1	TGTGCCAGTAGTGGGCGACAGGGAGGCAATCAGCCCCAGCATTTT	CASSGRQGGNQPQHF
-	TRBJ1-1	TRBV11-2	TRBD1	TGTGCCAGCAGCCCAATGGGACAGGGAGGTGAAGCTTTCTTT	CASSPMGQGGEAFF
-	TRBJ1-2	TRBV14	TRBD1	TGTGCCAGCAGCCAAGACTGGGTAGGGGGCGGCTACACCTTC	CASSQDWVGGGYTF
once	TRBJ2-2	TRBV2	TRBD2	TGTGCCAGCAGTCCCCTGGGACTAGAGAACACCGGGGAGCTGTTTTTT	CASSPLGLENTGELFF
-	TRBJ1-4	TRBV2	TRBD1	TGTGCCAGCAGTGAGAGGAGGGGGCGGACTAATGAAAAACTGTTTTTT	CASSERRGRTNEKLFF